Each of the 21 T cell receptor beta chains below was sequenced from the same sample in a study of cytomegalovirus exposure and HLA in healthy donors (dated by TCRdb to about 2017). Library preparation employed the immunoSEQ multiplex PCR assay. For the multiplex PCR, a mixture combining 60 forward primers for TCR Vbeta segments and 13 reverse primers for TCR Jbeta segments was used. In TCRdb, the immuneACCESS table is reduced to in-frame sequences with V and J assigned. These tables do not hold every clone; where another copy was compared, an unresolved V gene accounts for under half, and the others remain unexplained. The sample profile shows some 190,000 clones; about nine tenths of them were found once. The ten largest account for about 1.1% of the sample. The sample was PBMCs. Receptors originate from a boy younger than 10 in good health and CMV-seronegative.

The chain uses TRBV15 and TRBJ1-4; TRBD1 matches at 8 bases. J gave up 7 bases and V 4 bases, and 8 bases lay outside the gene matches. CDR3 length: 15 residues. CDR1 and CDR2 from the germline V gene are LNHNV and YYDKDF (reference sequence). This chain's CDR3 is CATSKGQVLFEKLFF. The DNA for the CDR3 is TGTGCCACCAGCAAGGGACAGGTTTTGTTTGAAAAACTGTTTTTT.

J is TRBJ1-1 and V is TRBV10-2; TRBD1 is a possible D gene (6 bases). CDR3 size: 16 residues. The ends were cut back, 0 bases at V and 3 bases at J, with 14 bases in the middle. In germline, CDR1 is WSHSY, CDR2 SAAADI. In DNA, the CDR3 is TGCGCCAGCAGTGAGTCGAAGGGACAATGGGACACTGAAGCTTTCTTT. As protein: CASSESKGQWDTEAFF.

The rearrangement uses TRBV7-8 and TRBJ2-3; D is perhaps TRBD1 (8 bases). V was clipped by 2 bases and J by 4 bases, with 22 bases between them. Per the germline V gene, CDR1 is SGHVS and CDR2 is FQNEAQ. The CDR3 is 18 amino acids. In nucleotides, the CDR3 is TGTGCCAGCAGCTTACAGGTCACAGGGGGGGGCGTCCCAGATACGCAGTATTTT. Residues: CASSLQVTGGGVPDTQYF.

The CDR3 loop is CASSQGSSTYNEQFF. The CDR3, as DNA: TGTGCCAGCAGCCAAGGGTCTTCTACCTACAATGAGCAGTTCTTC. The chain uses TRBV4-2 and TRBJ2-1; D is unclear. This CDR3 spans 15 amino acids. Trimming took off 1 base at V and 2 bases at J, with 9 bases between the two ends. From germline, CDR1 is LGHNA and CDR2 YNFKEQ.

In DNA form, the CDR3 reads TGTGCCAGCAGCGTAGGTAGCCGAGCCTACAATGAGCAGTTCTTC. Its protein is CASSVGSRAYNEQFF. The chain is built from TRBV9 and TRBJ2-1; D remains ambiguous. CDR3 size: 15 residues. Germline V gene lookup returns CDR1 SGDLS and CDR2 YYNGEE. Between the trimmed V and J ends, which lost 0 bases and 2 bases, there was a span of 9 bases.

For the CDR3, the DNA is TGTGCCAGTAGTATAAACGACAGGGGTTACTATGGCTACACCTTC. This gives the protein CASSINDRGYYGYTF. The V gene is TRBV19, the J gene TRBJ1-2, with TRBD1 matching 8 bases. Per the germline V gene, CDR1 is LNHDA and CDR2 is SQIVND (reference sequence). J lost 3 bases, V lost 2 bases, and 5 bases had no gene match. The CDR3 runs to 15 residues.

The rearrangement uses TRBV11-1 and TRBJ2-5, with 11 nucleotides matching TRBD1. TRBJ2-7 matches the DNA end more closely, so the J call is doubtful. This CDR3 region has 18 residues. Germline V gene lookup returns CDR1 SGHAT and CDR2 FQDESV (reference sequence). As DNA, the CDR3 is TGTGCCAGCAGCTCGGCTCGTCCCGGGACAGGGGGCTCCTACGAGCAGTACTTC. Its protein is CASSSARPGTGGSYEQYF.

V gene TRBV9 combines with J gene TRBJ2-5; possibly TRBD1 for D (5 bases). Per the germline V gene, CDR1 is SGDLS and CDR2 is YYNGEE. The CDR3 extends over 11 amino acids. The V end was cut by 7 bases, the J end by 2 bases, with 6 bases between. CDR3 DNA sequence: TGTGCCAGCGCAGGGCAAGAGACCCAGTACTTC. The encoded protein is CASAGQETQYF.

The CDR3 reads CASSVGDINYYEQYF. For the CDR3, the DNA is TGTGCCAGCAGCGTAGGGGACATAAACTACTACGAGCAGTACTTC. The rearrangement uses TRBV9 and TRBJ2-7; D is possibly TRBD1 (6 bases). CDR3 length equals 15 residues. From germline, CDR1 is SGDLS and CDR2 YYNGEE. Trimming pared 0 bases from V and 3 bases from J, leaving 13 bases between.

The V and J genes are TRBV5-5 and TRBJ2-7, with D tentatively TRBD2 (6 bases). The CDR3 has 16 residues. Germline CDR1 SGHKS, CDR2 YYEKEE (reference sequence). Trimming cost V 2 bases and J 4 bases, with 19 bases left between them. The CDR3, as DNA: TGTGCCAGCAGCTTTATTCCCGGGACTGGCTCTTACGAGCAGTACTTC. It specifies CASSFIPGTGSYEQYF.

The rearrangement links TRBV28 to TRBJ1-2; D possibly corresponds to TRBD1 (6 bases). The CDR3 contains 14 residues. The V end lost 3 bases, the J end lost 1 base, and 9 bases lay between the germline ends. The V gene's germline CDR1 is MDHEN and CDR2 SYDVKM. The CDR3 DNA follows: TGTGCCAGCAGTTTTGACAGGATTAACTATGGCTACACCTTC. Amino acid sequence: CASSFDRINYGYTF.

V gene TRBV14 combines with J gene TRBJ2-4, with 13 positions matching TRBD2. The trim removed 2 bases at V and 0 bases at J, leaving 13 bases unmatched. The germline gives CDR1 SGHDN, CDR2 FVKESK. The CDR3 loop spans 21 amino acids. The CDR3 DNA is TGTGCCAGCAGCCAAAAACCCGGACTAGCGGGAGATGGCTTAGCCAAAAACATTCAGTACTTC. This codes for CASSQKPGLAGDGLAKNIQYF.

The chain employs TRBV6-5 and TRBJ1-1; TRBD1 agrees at 7 bases. CDR3 length: 13 amino acids. CDR1 is MNHEY and CDR2 is SVGAGI in the germline V gene. With 6 bases clipped from V and 9 bases from J, the junction kept 10 bases outside the gene matches. In DNA form, the CDR3 reads TGTGCCAGCAGCCCAGGGGGTTCAGGGAAAGCTTTCTTT. It specifies CASSPGGSGKAFF.

The chain is built from TRBV5-1 and TRBJ2-7, with D perhaps TRBD1 (6 bases). This CDR3 comprises 13 residues. The V gene's germline CDR1 is SGHRS and CDR2 YFSETQ. Trimming took 4 bases from V and 6 from J, leaving 14 bases between them. The CDR3 bases are TGCGCCAGCAGCGAGGGGAGAGGGGGCGAGCAGTACTTC. Residues: CASSEGRGGEQYF.

This chain connects TRBV28 to TRBJ2-3, with a possible D match to TRBD1 (5 bases). V was pared by 7 bases and J by 10 bases, with 12 bases between. The CDR3 runs 11 residues. Germline V gene data show CDR1 as MDHEN and CDR2 as SYDVKM. CDR3 DNA sequence: TGTGCCAGCAAGGGGTTGCAGCCGCAGTATTTT. Protein sequence: CASKGLQPQYF.

The genes are TRBV6-1 and TRBJ2-5; 9 bases fit TRBD1. J gave up 7 bases and V 6 bases, and 9 bases lay outside the gene matches. The CDR3 runs to 14 residues. CDR1 and CDR2 (germline): MNHNS, SASEGT. Here the CDR3 DNA reads TGTGCCAGCAGCCGGGACAGGGCCCGGGGGACCCAGTACTTC. Its protein is CASSRDRARGTQYF.

This clone was picked up one time. The J gene is TRBJ2-5, the V gene TRBV7-9, with D unresolved. The CDR3 has 15 residues. Trimming removed 1 base at V and 5 bases at J, with 14 bases between. Germline V CDR1 and CDR2: SEHNR, FQNEAQ (reference sequence). This CDR3 reads CASSLGVGGVETQYF. In DNA, the CDR3 is TGTGCCAGCAGCTTAGGAGTCGGCGGAGTTGAGACCCAGTACTTC.

The chain uses TRBV30 and TRBJ2-7; D perhaps matches TRBD2 (6 bases). CDR1 GTSNPN and CDR2 SVGIG come from the germline V gene (reference sequence). Trimming cost V 1 base and J 7 bases, with 17 bases left between them. The CDR3 spans 14 residues. Here the CDR3 DNA reads TGTGCCTGGAGTGGGGGGGAACATTCTTGGGAGCAGTACTTC. Translating it yields CAWSGGEHSWEQYF.

This chain joins TRBV6-1 and TRBJ1-6; no clear D gene. The CDR3 is 14 residues long. Germline CDR1 is MNHNS and CDR2 is SASEGT. The CDR3 protein is CALSRRSYNSPLHF. The CDR3 nucleotides read TGTGCTTTGTCGAGAAGGAGCTATAATTCACCCCTCCACTTT.

The V gene is TRBV19, the J gene TRBJ2-3, with 7 bases fitting TRBD2. After removal of 7 bases from V and 1 base from J, the junction contained 14 bases not matched to a gene. The CDR3 length is 17 residues. Germline V gene data show CDR1 as LNHDA and CDR2 as SQIVND (reference sequence). DNA of the CDR3: TGTGCCAGTACCCCCCGAAGGGAGGGCCTTGGCACAGATACGCAGTATTTT. The encoded protein is CASTPRREGLGTDTQYF.

J is TRBJ1-2 and V is TRBV27, with no clear D. Trimming took 3 bases from V and 4 from J, leaving 21 bases between them. Germline lookup yields CDR1 MNHEY and CDR2 SMNVEV (reference sequence). The CDR3 has 17 residues. The CDR3 coding sequence is TGTGCCAGCAGTTTTACTCCCAAAATCCCGGGGTCCTATGGCTACACCTTC. Protein: CASSFTPKIPGSYGYTF.